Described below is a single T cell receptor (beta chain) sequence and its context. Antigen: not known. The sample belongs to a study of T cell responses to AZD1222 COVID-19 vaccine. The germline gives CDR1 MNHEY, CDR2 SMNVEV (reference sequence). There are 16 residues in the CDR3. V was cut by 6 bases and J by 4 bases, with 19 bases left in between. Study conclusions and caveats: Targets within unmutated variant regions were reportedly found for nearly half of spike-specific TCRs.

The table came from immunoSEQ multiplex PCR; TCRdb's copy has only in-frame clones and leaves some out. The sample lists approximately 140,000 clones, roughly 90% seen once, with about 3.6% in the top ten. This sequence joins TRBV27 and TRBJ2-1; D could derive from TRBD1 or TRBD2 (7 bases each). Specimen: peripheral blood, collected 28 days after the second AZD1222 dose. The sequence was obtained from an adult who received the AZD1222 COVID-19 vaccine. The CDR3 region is CASRFSGGAGYNEQFF. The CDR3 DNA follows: TGTGCCAGCAGGTTTTCAGGGGGGGCCGGATACAATGAGCAGTTCTTC.